Listed here are 10 T cell receptor beta chains from one sample, sequenced in a study of human T cells and chemical hapten exposure. Time point reported: patch test 2, 6 weeks after DPC sensitization. Noted treatment: therapeutic diphenylcyclopropenone sensitization with weekly scalp DPC. TCRdb used MiXCR to reprocess the RACE reads, holding one entry per CDR3 protein. The repertoire holds 360,000 or so distinct CDR3 sequences, with just under 6.5% as singletons. This specimen consisted of whole blood, obtained in connection with sensitization to the hapten diphenylcyclopropenone (DPC). The receptors here all came from a woman aged 18-30 years with alopecia areata. Some clones in this sample may be carry-over from other donors' samples.

The chain employs TRBV12-3 or TRBV12-4 and TRBJ2-2; 11 positions agree with TRBD1. Unmatched junction bases numbered 7, after V lost 6 bases and J lost 1 base. This CDR3 comprises 17 residues. The CDR3: CASRDGTGGLNTGELFF. In nucleotides, the CDR3 is TGTGCCAGCAGAGACGGGACAGGGGGGTTGAACACCGGGGAGCTGTTTTTT.

The chain is built from TRBV7-2 and TRBJ2-5; D might be TRBD2 (5 bases). The CDR3 loop spans 16 amino acids. V was clipped by 2 bases and J by 2 bases, with 15 bases between them. Germline lookup yields CDR1 SGHTA and CDR2 FQGNSA. This chain's CDR3 is CASSLFPLSGQETQYF. The CDR3 DNA follows: TGTGCCAGCAGCTTATTTCCACTCTCGGGACAAGAGACCCAGTACTTC.

This clonotype was counted only a few times. This chain connects TRBV18 to TRBJ1-3; 8 bases line up with TRBD1. There are 15 residues in the CDR3. The J segment lost 0 bases and the V segment lost 5 bases, leaving 3 bases of the junction unmatched. Germline V gene data show CDR1 as KGHSH and CDR2 as LQKENI. The DNA for the CDR3 is TGTGCCAGCTCAGTAGGACAGGGCTCTGGAAACACCATATATTTT. It specifies CASSVGQGSGNTIYF.

The CDR3 DNA reads as TGTGCCAGCAGCTTATCCAGGGCCGGGGATACGCAGTATTTT. Amino acid sequence: CASSLSRAGDTQYF. This chain uses TRBV7-2 with TRBJ2-3; tentatively, D is TRBD1 (5 bases). Germline-derived CDR1 and CDR2 are SGHTA and FQGNSA. V was shortened by 2 bases and J by 6 bases, with 12 bases between the two germline ends. This CDR3 is built from 14 residues.

This clonotype was detected many times. The rearrangement joins TRBV27 to TRBJ2-3, with D tentatively TRBD2 (6 bases). CDR1 is MNHEY, CDR2 SMNVEV, per germline (reference sequence). The CDR3 covers 15 residues. V was clipped by 6 bases and J by 1 base, with 14 bases between them. This CDR3 is CASRMRGRGTDTQYF. The CDR3 DNA reads TGTGCCAGCAGAATGCGGGGCAGGGGCACAGATACGCAGTATTTT.

This clonotype has only a few counts. The V call is TRBV7-9, the J call TRBJ2-7; perhaps TRBD1 as D (6 bases). CDR1 SEHNR and CDR2 FQNEAQ come from the germline V gene (reference sequence). CDR3 length: 12 amino acids. V gave up 8 bases and J gave up 3 bases, with 11 bases separating them. The CDR3 DNA follows: TGTGCCAGCGGGGACACCGTCTACGAGCAGTACTTC. Its translation: CASGDTVYEQYF. Supplemented by reference TRBV7-9 and TRBJ2-7, the full variable domain reads DTGVSQNPRHKITKRGQNVTFRCDPISEHNRLYWYRQTLGQGPEFLTYFQNEAQLEKSRLLSDRFSAERPKGSFSTLEIQRTEQGDSAMYLCASGDTVYEQYFGPGTRLTVT.

In this sample, this clonotype turned up many times. The chain couples TRBV6-1 to TRBJ1-1; D gene ambiguous. Germline V gene data show CDR1 as MNHNS and CDR2 as SASEGT. The CDR3 has 15 amino acids. V was shortened by 4 bases and J by 4 bases, with 16 bases between the two germline ends. CDR3 in amino acids: CASSAQGLVGTEAFF. The CDR3 DNA reads as TGTGCCAGCAGTGCCCAAGGCCTCGTTGGCACTGAAGCTTTCTTT.

The table lists this clonotype with a few counts. V usage is TRBV12-3 or TRBV12-4 and J usage is TRBJ2-1; D not certain. V lost 6 bases and J 7 bases, leaving 7 bases between the germline ends. The length of the CDR3 is 11 residues. CDR3 in DNA: TGTGCCAGCAGCTTGTTTAATGAGCAGTTCTTC. Translation: CASSLFNEQFF.

This clonotype was counted ten times or more. This sequence joins TRBV10-3 and TRBJ1-2; D gene unclear. The germline V gene has CDR1 ENHRY and CDR2 SYGVKD. Trimming took 2 bases from V and 8 from J, leaving 6 bases between them. CDR3 length equals 11 residues. CDR3 nucleotide sequence: TGTGCCATCAGTGAGGGGAACGGCTACACCTTC. This encodes CAISEGNGYTF.

This clonotype was recorded a few times. The chain has TRBV29-1 and TRBJ2-5; either TRBD1 or TRBD2 may supply D (5 bases each). The CDR3 runs 14 residues. Germline values: CDR1 SQVTM, CDR2 ANQGSEA. The germline V and J ends were trimmed by 7 bases and 4 bases, with 19 bases remaining between them. This CDR3 is CSAPGRYFRETQYF. CDR3 bases: TGCAGCGCTCCGGGACGCTACTTCCGAGAGACCCAGTACTTC.